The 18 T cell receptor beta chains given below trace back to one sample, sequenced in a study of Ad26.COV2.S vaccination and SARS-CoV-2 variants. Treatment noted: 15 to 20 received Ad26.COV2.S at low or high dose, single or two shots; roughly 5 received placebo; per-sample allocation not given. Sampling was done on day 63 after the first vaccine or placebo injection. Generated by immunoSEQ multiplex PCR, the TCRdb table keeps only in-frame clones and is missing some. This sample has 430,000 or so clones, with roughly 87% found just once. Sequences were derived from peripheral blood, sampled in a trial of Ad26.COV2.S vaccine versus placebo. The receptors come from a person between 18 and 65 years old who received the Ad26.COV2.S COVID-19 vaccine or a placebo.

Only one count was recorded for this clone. CDR3 sequence: CASSLGRDSGNTIYF. The DNA for the CDR3 is TGTGCCAGCAGCTTAGGGCGGGACTCTGGAAACACCATATATTTT. The rearrangement joins TRBV11-2 to TRBJ1-3; D is uncertain. The V gene's germline CDR1 is SGHAT and CDR2 FQNNGV. V was cut by 1 base and J by 0 bases, with 7 bases left in between. This CDR3 comprises 15 residues.

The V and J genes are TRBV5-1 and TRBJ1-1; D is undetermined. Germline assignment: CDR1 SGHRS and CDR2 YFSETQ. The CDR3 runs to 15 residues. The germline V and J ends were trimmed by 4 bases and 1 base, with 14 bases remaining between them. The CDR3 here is CASSPAGSRNTEAFF. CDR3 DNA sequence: TGCGCCAGCAGCCCGGCAGGCAGTAGGAACACTGAAGCTTTCTTT.

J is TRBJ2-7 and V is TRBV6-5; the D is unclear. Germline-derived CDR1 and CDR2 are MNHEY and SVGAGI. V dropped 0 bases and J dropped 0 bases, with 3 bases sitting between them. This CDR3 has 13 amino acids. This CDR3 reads CASSYSASYEQYF. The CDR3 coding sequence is TGTGCCAGCAGTTACTCGGCCTCCTACGAGCAGTACTTC.

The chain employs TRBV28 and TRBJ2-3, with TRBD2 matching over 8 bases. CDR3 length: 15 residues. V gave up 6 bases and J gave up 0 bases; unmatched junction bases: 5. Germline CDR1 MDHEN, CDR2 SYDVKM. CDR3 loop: CASSPLAGSTDTQYF. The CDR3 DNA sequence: TGTGCCAGCAGCCCGTTAGCGGGGAGCACAGATACGCAGTATTTT.

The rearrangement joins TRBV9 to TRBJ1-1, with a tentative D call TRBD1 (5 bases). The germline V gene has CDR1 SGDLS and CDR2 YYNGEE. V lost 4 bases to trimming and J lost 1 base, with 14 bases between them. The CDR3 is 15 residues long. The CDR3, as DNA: TGTGCCAGCAGCCCCCTTGGGCAGGGGAACACTGAAGCTTTCTTT. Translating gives CASSPLGQGNTEAFF.

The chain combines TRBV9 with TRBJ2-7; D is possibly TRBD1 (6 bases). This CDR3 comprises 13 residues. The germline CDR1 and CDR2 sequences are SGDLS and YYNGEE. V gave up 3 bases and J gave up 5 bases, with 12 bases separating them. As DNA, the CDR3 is TGTGCCAGCAGCGACGGACAGAACGACGAGCAGTACTTC. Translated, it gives CASSDGQNDEQYF. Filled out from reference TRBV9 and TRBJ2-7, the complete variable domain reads DSGVTQTPKHLITATGQRVTLRCSPRSGDLSVYWYQQSLDQGLQFLIQYYNGEERAKGNILERFSAQQFPDLHSELNLSSLELGDSALYFCASSDGQNDEQYFGPGTRLTVT.

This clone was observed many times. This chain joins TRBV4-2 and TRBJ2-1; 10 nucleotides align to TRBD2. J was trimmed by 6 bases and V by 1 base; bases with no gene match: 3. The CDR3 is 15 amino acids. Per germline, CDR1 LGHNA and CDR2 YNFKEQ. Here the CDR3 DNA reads TGTGCCAGCAGCCAAGCAGCGGGAGGGTTCAATGAGCAGTTCTTC. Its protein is CASSQAAGGFNEQFF.

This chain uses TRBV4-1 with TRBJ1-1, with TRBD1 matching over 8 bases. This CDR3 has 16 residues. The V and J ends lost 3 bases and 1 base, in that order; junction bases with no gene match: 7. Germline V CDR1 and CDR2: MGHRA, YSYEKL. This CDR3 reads CASSQRGQGANTEAFF. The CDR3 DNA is TGCGCCAGCAGCCAGCGGGGTCAGGGGGCGAACACTGAAGCTTTCTTT.

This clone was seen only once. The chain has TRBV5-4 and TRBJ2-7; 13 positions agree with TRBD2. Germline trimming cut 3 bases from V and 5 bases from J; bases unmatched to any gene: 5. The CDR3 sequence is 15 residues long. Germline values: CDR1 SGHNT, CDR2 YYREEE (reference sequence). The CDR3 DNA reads TGTGCCAGCAGCTGGACTAGCGGGGGTGACGACGAGCAGTACTTC. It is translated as CASSWTSGGDDEQYF.

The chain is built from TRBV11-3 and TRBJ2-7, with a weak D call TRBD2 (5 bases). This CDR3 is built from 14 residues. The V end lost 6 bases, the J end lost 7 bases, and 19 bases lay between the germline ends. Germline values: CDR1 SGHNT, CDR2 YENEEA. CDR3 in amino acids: CASSPSEGLGEQYV. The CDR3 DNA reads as TGTGCCAGCAGTCCCTCCGAGGGCCTTGGGGAGCAGTACGTC.

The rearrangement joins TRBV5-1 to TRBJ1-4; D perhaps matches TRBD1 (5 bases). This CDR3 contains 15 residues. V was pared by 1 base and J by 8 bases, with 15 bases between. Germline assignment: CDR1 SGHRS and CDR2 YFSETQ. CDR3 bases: TGCGCCAGCAGCTTGTATGGGACGGCTGGGGAAAAACTGTTTTTT. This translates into CASSLYGTAGEKLFF. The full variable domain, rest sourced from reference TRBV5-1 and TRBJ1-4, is KAGVTQTPRYLIKTRGQQVTLSCSPISGHRSVSWYQQTPGQGLQFLFEYFSETQRNKGNFPGRFSGRQFSNSRSEMNVSTLELGDSALYLCASSLYGTAGEKLFFGSGTQLSVL.

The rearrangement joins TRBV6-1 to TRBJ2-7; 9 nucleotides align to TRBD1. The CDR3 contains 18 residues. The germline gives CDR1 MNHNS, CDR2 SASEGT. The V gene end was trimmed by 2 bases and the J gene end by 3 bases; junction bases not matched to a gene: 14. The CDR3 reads CASSEWVGPGDRDYEQYV. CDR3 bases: TGTGCCAGCAGTGAATGGGTCGGCCCCGGGGACAGGGACTACGAGCAGTACGTC.

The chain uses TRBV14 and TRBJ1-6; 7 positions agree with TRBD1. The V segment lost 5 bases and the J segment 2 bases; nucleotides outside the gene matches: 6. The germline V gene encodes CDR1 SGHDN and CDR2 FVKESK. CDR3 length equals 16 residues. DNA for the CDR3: TGTGCCAGCAGCTCAATAGGACAGGCCTATAATTCACCCCTCCACTTT. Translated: CASSSIGQAYNSPLHF.

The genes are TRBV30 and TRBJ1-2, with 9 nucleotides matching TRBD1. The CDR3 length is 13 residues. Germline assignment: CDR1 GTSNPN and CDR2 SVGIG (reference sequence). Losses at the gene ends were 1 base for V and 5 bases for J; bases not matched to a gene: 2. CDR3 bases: TGTGCCTGGAGTGGGACAGGGGAATATGGCTACACCTTC. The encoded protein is CAWSGTGEYGYTF.

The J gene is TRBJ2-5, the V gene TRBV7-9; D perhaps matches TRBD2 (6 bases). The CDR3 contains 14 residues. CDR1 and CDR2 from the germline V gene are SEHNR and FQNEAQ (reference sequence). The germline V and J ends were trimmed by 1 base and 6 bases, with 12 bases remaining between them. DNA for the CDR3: TGTGCCAGCAGCTTAGTTTCGGAGGGAAAGACCCAGTACTTC. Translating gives CASSLVSEGKTQYF.

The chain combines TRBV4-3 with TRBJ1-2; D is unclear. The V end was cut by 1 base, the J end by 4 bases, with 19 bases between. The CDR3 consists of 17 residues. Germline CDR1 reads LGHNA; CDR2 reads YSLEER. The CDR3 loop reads CASSQGRALSLIYGYTF. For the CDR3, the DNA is TGCGCCAGCAGCCAAGGGAGGGCCCTCTCCCTGATCTATGGCTACACCTTC.

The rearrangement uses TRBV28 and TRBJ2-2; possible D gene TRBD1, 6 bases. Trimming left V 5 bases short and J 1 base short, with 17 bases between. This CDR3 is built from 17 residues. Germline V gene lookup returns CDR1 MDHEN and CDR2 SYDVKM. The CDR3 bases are TGTGCCAGCAGTCTCCACACAGGGTACCAGAACACCGGGGAGCTGTTTTTT. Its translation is CASSLHTGYQNTGELFF.

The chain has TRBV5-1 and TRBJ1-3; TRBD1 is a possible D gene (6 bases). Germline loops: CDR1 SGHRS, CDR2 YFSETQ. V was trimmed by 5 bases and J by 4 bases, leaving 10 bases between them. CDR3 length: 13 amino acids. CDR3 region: CASSTGSGNTIYF. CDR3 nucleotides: TGCGCCAGCAGTACAGGGTCAGGAAACACCATATATTTT.